These 31 T cell receptor beta chains share one sample of origin, sequenced in a study of T cell responses to AZD1222 COVID-19 vaccine. Sequenced by immunoSEQ multiplex PCR; TCRdb stores in-frame clones only, minus some. In the table there are 150,000 to 200,000 clones, just over 90% of which are singletons. The starting material was peripheral blood, obtained 28 days after the second dose of the MenACWY control vaccine. Receptor source: an adult who received the MenACWY meningococcal vaccine as a control.

V usage is TRBV19 and J usage is TRBJ1-5, with D hard to call. The V end lost 0 bases, the J end lost 4 bases, and 4 bases lay between the germline ends. CDR1 is LNHDA and CDR2 is SQIVND in the germline V gene (reference sequence). The CDR3 consists of 13 residues. CDR3 sequence: CASSIEENQPQHF. CDR3 nucleotides: TGTGCCAGTAGTATAGAAGAGAATCAGCCCCAGCATTTT.

This clone was seen just once. The chain recombines TRBV30 with TRBJ1-1, with D perhaps matching TRBD1 (5 bases). CDR1 and CDR2 (germline): GTSNPN, SVGIG (reference sequence). Trimming cost V 3 bases and J 5 bases, with 19 bases left between them. This CDR3 region has 15 residues. As DNA, the CDR3 is TGTGCCTGGAGCCCAACTAGGGGCCTTAAGACTGAAGCTTTCTTT. This sequence encodes CAWSPTRGLKTEAFF.

The J gene is TRBJ2-5, the V gene TRBV18; D gene uncertain. The V end was cut by 4 bases, the J end by 1 base, with 10 bases between. The germline V gene has CDR1 KGHSH and CDR2 LQKENI. This CDR3 has 14 residues. The CDR3 here is CASSLGLRQETQYF. The CDR3, as DNA: TGTGCCAGCTCACTAGGGCTACGCCAAGAGACCCAGTACTTC.

V gene TRBV27 combines with J gene TRBJ1-2; TRBD1 matches 10 bases. The germline V gene encodes CDR1 MNHEY and CDR2 SMNVEV (reference sequence). Trimming took 6 bases from V and 7 from J; bases not matched to a gene: 8. The CDR3 has 14 amino acids. The CDR3 nucleotides read TGTGCCAGCAGAGAGGGACAGGGGTGGGGTGGCTACACCTTC. Protein product: CASREGQGWGGYTF.

This clone came up once. This chain links TRBV10-3 with TRBJ1-1, with D tentatively TRBD1 (6 bases). V lost 5 bases to trimming and J lost 2 bases, with 15 bases between them. This CDR3 contains 15 residues. Looked up from germline, CDR1 is ENHRY and CDR2 is SYGVKD. CDR3 amino acids: CAISPKNRENTEAFF. DNA of the CDR3: TGTGCCATCAGTCCTAAGAACAGGGAAAACACTGAAGCTTTCTTT.

This clone was counted only a few times. The chain links TRBV28 to TRBJ2-1; 10 bases map to TRBD2. This CDR3 contains 19 residues. Germline loops: CDR1 MDHEN, CDR2 SYDVKM. V lost 4 bases to trimming and J lost 0 bases; unmatched junction nucleotides: 12. This CDR3 is CASSSGGLAETSSYNEQFF. The CDR3 nucleotides are TGTGCCAGCAGTTCTGGCGGACTAGCGGAGACGAGCTCCTACAATGAGCAGTTCTTC.

This rearrangement joins TRBV30 to TRBJ1-2; D is undetermined. The germline V gene encodes CDR1 GTSNPN and CDR2 SVGIG (reference sequence). CDR3 size: 10 residues. The V gene lost 2 bases and the J gene lost 3 bases, with 1 base spanning the gap. CDR3: CAWSHYGYTF. The CDR3 region has the DNA TGTGCCTGGAGTCACTATGGCTACACCTTC.

The chain has TRBV6-1 and TRBJ1-2; D call uncertain. With 3 bases removed from V and 4 bases from J, the gap between germline ends came to 15 bases. Germline V gene sequence: CDR1 MNHNS, CDR2 SASEGT. CDR3 size: 15 residues. The CDR3 DNA follows: TGTGCCAGCAGTGAGGCTTTGGGTCTTAGCTATGGCTACACCTTC. Translation gives CASSEALGLSYGYTF.

The chain has TRBV5-1 and TRBJ2-7; D may be TRBD2 (6 bases). The CDR3 sequence is 15 residues long. CDR1 SGHRS and CDR2 YFSETQ come from the germline V gene. V lost 6 bases and J lost 2, with 18 bases in between. CDR3 amino acids: CASMEGITYTYEQYF. As DNA, the CDR3 is TGCGCCAGCATGGAGGGGATTACCTACACCTACGAGCAGTACTTC.

The gene calls are TRBV11-3 and TRBJ2-6; 12 bases are shared with TRBD1. The CDR3 sequence is 19 residues long. CDR1 SGHNT and CDR2 YENEEA come from the germline V gene. V was clipped by 4 bases and J by 0 bases; unmatched bases: 7. The CDR3: CASSSGGGQGASGANVLTF. The CDR3 DNA reads as TGTGCCAGCAGCTCTGGAGGGGGACAGGGGGCCTCTGGGGCCAACGTCCTGACTTTC.

This clone was picked up one time. J is TRBJ2-1 and V is TRBV3-1 (or the pseudogene TRBV3-2); 7 nucleotides agree with TRBD2. The CDR3 runs to 15 residues. J gave up 7 bases and V 0 bases, and 6 bases lay outside the gene matches. Germline CDR1 LGHDT, CDR2 YNNKEL (reference sequence). CDR3 region: CASSQDPGLVNEQFF. The CDR3 DNA follows: TGTGCCAGCAGCCAAGATCCTGGACTAGTAAATGAGCAGTTCTTC.

The chain is built from TRBV5-1 and TRBJ2-2; TRBD1 might be the D (5 bases). Trimming took 4 bases from V and 6 from J, leaving 25 bases between them. The germline gives CDR1 SGHRS, CDR2 YFSETQ. CDR3 length: 18 amino acids. DNA for the CDR3: TGCGCCAGCAGCACAGTCTTCACCCAGACAGTTATCTCCGGGGAGCTGTTTTTT. This encodes CASSTVFTQTVISGELFF.

This chain joins TRBV7-2 and TRBJ2-5; unclear D gene. The V gene lost 0 bases and the J gene lost 2 bases, with 7 bases spanning the gap. The CDR3 length is 14 residues. Germline values: CDR1 SGHTA, CDR2 FQGNSA. CDR3 region: CASSLARAQETQYF. The CDR3, as DNA: TGTGCCAGCAGCTTAGCGCGCGCTCAAGAGACCCAGTACTTC.

CDR3 region: CASSLGWAGQTDTQYF. CDR3 nucleotide sequence: TGTGCCAGCAGCTTAGGGTGGGCGGGGCAGACAGATACGCAGTATTTT. The V gene is TRBV7-9, the J gene TRBJ2-3; perhaps TRBD2 as D (6 bases). V was cut by 1 base and J by 3 bases, with 14 bases left in between. Germline values: CDR1 SEHNR, CDR2 FQNEAQ (reference sequence). This CDR3 is built from 16 residues.

On this clone: This CDR3 is also generated by other DNA sequences in the sample. The V gene is TRBV7-3, the J gene TRBJ1-1; 8 nucleotides line up with TRBD1. Unmatched junction bases numbered 4, after V lost 5 bases and J lost 2 bases. CDR1 SGHTA and CDR2 FQGTGA come from the germline V gene. The CDR3 is 14 amino acids. DNA of the CDR3: TGTGCCAGCAGCCGTGGACAGGGAAACACTGAAGCTTTCTTT. Encoded protein: CASSRGQGNTEAFF. The variable domain in full, completed from reference TRBV7-3 and TRBJ1-1, reads GAGVSQTPSNKVTEKGKYVELRCDPISGHTALYWYRQSLGQGPEFLIYFQGTGAADDSGLPNDRFFAVRPEGSVSTLKIQRTERGDSAVYLCASSRGQGNTEAFFGQGTRLTVV.

This chain links TRBV2 with TRBJ1-2; D is perhaps TRBD1 (6 bases). The germline gives CDR1 SNHLY, CDR2 FYNNEI. Trimming took 8 bases from V and 7 from J, leaving 14 bases between them. CDR3 length: 12 amino acids. The DNA for the CDR3 is TGTGCCAGCGGGCAGGGGAGAAGTGGCTACACCTTC. It encodes CASGQGRSGYTF.

The gene calls are TRBV6-4 and TRBJ1-6; TRBD1 might be the D (5 bases). Germline V gene lookup returns CDR1 MRHNA and CDR2 SNTAGT. The germline V and J ends were trimmed by 4 bases and 7 bases, with 11 bases remaining between them. There are 14 residues in the CDR3. The CDR3 region has the DNA TGTGCCAGCAGTGCGGGACTGTTCAATTCACCCCTCCACTTT. This gives the protein CASSAGLFNSPLHF.

This chain links TRBV27 with TRBJ2-1; D uncertain. The CDR3 totals 16 residues. With 2 bases removed from V and 5 bases from J, the gap between germline ends came to 16 bases. From germline, CDR1 is MNHEY and CDR2 SMNVEV (reference sequence). CDR3 sequence (DNA): TGTGCCAGCAGTTTAATCCTTGGCAGGAATAACAATGAGCAGTTCTTC. Encoded protein: CASSLILGRNNNEQFF.

This sequence joins TRBV19 and TRBJ1-2; 8 positions agree with TRBD1. Germline loops: CDR1 LNHDA, CDR2 SQIVND (reference sequence). Trimming took 9 bases from V and 6 from J; bases not matched to a gene: 3. There are 11 residues in the CDR3. CDR3 nucleotides: TGTGCCAGCAGGACAGGGAATGGCTACACCTTC. It encodes CASRTGNGYTF.

This chain joins TRBV30 and TRBJ1-6; D may be TRBD1 (6 bases). Germline V gene sequence: CDR1 GTSNPN, CDR2 SVGIG (reference sequence). The V end was cut by 4 bases, the J end by 8 bases, with 12 bases between. The CDR3 has 13 residues. CDR3 sequence: CAWTIGGYSPLHF. The CDR3 coding sequence is TGTGCCTGGACGATAGGGGGATATTCACCCCTCCACTTT.

The rearrangement uses TRBV7-9 and TRBJ2-5; D gene unclear. CDR1 and CDR2 (germline): SEHNR, FQNEAQ (reference sequence). Trimming pared 3 bases from V and 4 bases from J, leaving 9 bases between. The CDR3 length is 13 residues. This CDR3 reads CASSFLAAETQYF. CDR3 coding DNA: TGTGCCAGCAGCTTCTTGGCCGCAGAGACCCAGTACTTC. The whole variable domain, remainder taken from reference TRBV7-9 and TRBJ2-5, is DTGVSQNPRHKITKRGQNVTFRCDPISEHNRLYWYRQTLGQGPEFLTYFQNEAQLEKSRLLSDRFSAERPKGSFSTLEIQRTEQGDSAMYLCASSFLAAETQYFGPGTRLLVL.

The rearrangement joins TRBV5-1 to TRBJ2-5; D not certain. V lost 1 base and J lost 2, with 12 bases in between. The CDR3 covers 15 residues. Germline V gene data show CDR1 as SGHRS and CDR2 as YFSETQ. This CDR3 is CASSLFSSLQETQYF. CDR3 bases: TGCGCCAGCAGCTTGTTTTCGTCTTTGCAAGAGACCCAGTACTTC.

V and J are TRBV19 and TRBJ2-4, with D possibly matching TRBD2 (5 bases). This CDR3 is 12 amino acids long. Trimming shortened V by 8 bases and J by 8 bases, and 13 bases separated the two germline ends. Per germline, CDR1 LNHDA and CDR2 SQIVND (reference sequence). CDR3 loop: CASHNAGHIQYF. The CDR3 DNA follows: TGTGCCAGTCACAACGCGGGCCACATTCAGTACTTC. Full variable domain (remainder filled in from reference TRBV19 and TRBJ2-4): DGGITQSPKYLFRKEGQNVTLSCEQNLNHDAMYWYRQDPGQGLRLIYYSQIVNDFQKGDIAEGYSVSREKKESFPLTVTSAQKNPTAFYLCASHNAGHIQYFGAGTRLSVL.

The chain uses TRBV27 and TRBJ1-1; D may be TRBD1 (6 bases). This CDR3 has 17 amino acids. V was trimmed by 5 bases and J by 1 base, leaving 20 bases between them. Germline CDR1 reads MNHEY; CDR2 reads SMNVEV (reference sequence). The CDR3 here is CASSPLGGAGENTEAFF. CDR3 in DNA: TGTGCCAGCAGTCCCCTGGGAGGGGCAGGGGAGAACACTGAAGCTTTCTTT.

The CDR3 region is CASSWAPDYEQFF. The CDR3 DNA reads TGCGCCAGCAGCTGGGCCCCAGACTATGAGCAGTTCTTC. This chain joins TRBV5-1 and TRBJ2-1; D not certain. The germline V and J ends were trimmed by 3 bases and 8 bases, with 12 bases remaining between them. Germline V lookup: CDR1 SGHRS, CDR2 YFSETQ. This CDR3 has 13 amino acids.

The J gene is TRBJ2-3, the V gene TRBV29-1, with 12 bases that match TRBD2. V was clipped by 6 bases and J by 7 bases; unmatched bases: 2. Germline-derived CDR1 and CDR2 are SQVTM and ANQGSEA. This CDR3 region has 12 residues. The CDR3 here is CSVGLAGNTQYF. Written as DNA, the CDR3 is TGCAGCGTCGGACTAGCGGGGAATACGCAGTATTTT.

The chain carries TRBV9 and TRBJ1-2; a possible D gene is TRBD1 (5 bases). V lost 4 bases, J lost 0 bases, and 13 bases lay in between. The germline V gene encodes CDR1 SGDLS and CDR2 YYNGEE. The CDR3 sequence is 15 residues long. Here the CDR3 reads CASSIGGEANYGYTF. CDR3 DNA: TGTGCCAGCAGCATAGGAGGGGAGGCTAACTATGGCTACACCTTC.

V is TRBV29-1 and J is TRBJ2-1; the D gene is possibly TRBD2 (7 bases). The CDR3 consists of 14 residues. CDR1 is SQVTM and CDR2 is ANQGSEA in the germline V gene. The V and J ends lost 7 bases and 6 bases respectively, with 19 bases between them. The CDR3 DNA is TGCAGCGCGAAAGGGGGGAGGGCCGCCAATGAGCAGTTCTTC. It specifies CSAKGGRAANEQFF.

The V call is TRBV5-6, the J call TRBJ1-2; D perhaps matches TRBD1 (6 bases). With 0 bases removed from V and 7 bases from J, the gap between germline ends came to 19 bases. This CDR3 has 16 amino acids. CDR1 SGHDT and CDR2 YYEEEE come from the germline V gene. As DNA, the CDR3 is TGTGCCAGCAGCTTGGGGTCGTCCAGGGGATTACGTGGCTACACCTTC. Its translation is CASSLGSSRGLRGYTF. Drawing the rest from reference TRBV5-6 and TRBJ1-2, the complete variable domain is DAGVTQSPTHLIKTRGQQVTLRCSPKSGHDTVSWYQQALGQGPQFIFQYYEEEERQRGNFPDRFSGHQFPNYSSELNVNALLLGDSALYLCASSLGSSRGLRGYTFGSGTRLTVV.

The gene calls are TRBV9 and TRBJ1-1; D is possibly TRBD1 (6 bases). CDR1 is SGDLS and CDR2 is YYNGEE in the germline V gene. V was shortened by 0 bases and J by 6 bases, with 18 bases between the two germline ends. The CDR3 totals 16 residues. CDR3 region: CASSVEGWGRGSEAFF. The CDR3, as DNA: TGTGCCAGCAGCGTAGAGGGCTGGGGGCGAGGCTCTGAAGCTTTCTTT.

This chain connects TRBV19 to TRBJ2-1, with 9 bases fitting TRBD2. The V segment lost 8 bases and the J segment 2 bases; nucleotides outside the gene matches: 7. Germline-derived CDR1 and CDR2 are LNHDA and SQIVND (reference sequence). This CDR3 has 15 residues. The CDR3 is CASEVAGAPYNEQFF. The DNA of the CDR3 is TGTGCCAGTGAGGTAGCGGGAGCCCCCTACAATGAGCAGTTCTTC.